These T cell receptor beta chains were read from a single sample in a study of prognosis after radiotherapy for stage I lung cancer. TCRdb reanalysed the multiplex PCR reads using MiXCR and keeps one entry per CDR3 protein. The sample lists some 35,000 distinct CDR3 sequences, 32% occurring once. Sample: PBMCs, taken before or after stereotactic body radiation therapy (not recorded which). Receptor source: a donor over 45 with non-small cell lung cancer. Each CDR3 is given with its conserved first and last residue. A D gene is named only where the DNA matches it firmly. Size values are once, few and many counts, or a class for expanded clones, and some rows have none.

cdr3_nt,cdr3_aa,d_call,j_call,v_call,clone_size
TGTGCCAGCAAGGGGGGCAGGTCTCGGTTGTGCACTGAAGCTTTCTTT,CASKGGRSRLCTEAFF,.,TRBJ1-1,TRBV6-2/TRBV6-3,.
TGCGCCAGCAGCTTGGCTACGGTGGGCAGCTATGGCTACACCTTC,CASSLATVGSYGYTF,.,TRBJ1-2,TRBV5-1,.
TGTGCCTGGAGCACCGGCCGGGCACCGCAGTACTTC,CAWSTGRAPQYF,.,TRBJ2-7,TRBV30,many
TGTGCCAGCAGCCTAGGGGGCGGGAGAGATACGCAGTATTTT,CASSLGGGRDTQYF,.,TRBJ2-3,TRBV7-3,many
TGTGCCAGCAGTTTAAGTCGGAACACTGAAGCTTTCTTT,CASSLSRNTEAFF,.,TRBJ1-1,TRBV27,.
TGTGCCAGCAGCTTAGTGGGGGCCCAAGAGACCCAGTACTTC,CASSLVGAQETQYF,.,TRBJ2-5,TRBV7-6,many
TGTGCCAGCATCTTAGTGGGGAGCCCCAGCGGTGGCTACACCTTC,CASILVGSPSGGYTF,.,TRBJ1-2,TRBV7-8,.
TGTGCCAGCAGCTTATTGAGGGGGACCCAGTACTTC,CASSLLRGTQYF,.,TRBJ2-5,TRBV7-2,many
TGTGCCAGCAGTGAAGCGCTTCAGCAGCCCCAGCATTTT,CASSEALQQPQHF,.,TRBJ1-5,TRBV6-4,many
TGTGCCAGCAGCAATGGGTCAAGTGTCAGCAATGAGCAGTTCTTC,CASSNGSSVSNEQFF,.,TRBJ2-1,TRBV11-2,.
TGTGCCAGCAGTTACCGGGGCTCTGGAAACACCATATATTTT,CASSYRGSGNTIYF,.,TRBJ1-3,TRBV6-2/TRBV6-3,many
TGTGCCAGCAGTTTAATTGGGGCCCGCGGGAATGAGCAGTTCTTC,CASSLIGARGNEQFF,.,TRBJ2-1,TRBV12-3/TRBV12-4,.
TGTGCCAGCAGCCCCTCCCCCCGGTACGAGCAGTACTTC,CASSPSPRYEQYF,.,TRBJ2-7,TRBV6-1,.
TGTGCCAGCAGTTTATTGACTAGCGGTGAGCAGTACTTC,CASSLLTSGEQYF,TRBD2,TRBJ2-7,TRBV12-3/TRBV12-4,once
TGCGCCAGCAGCTTGGGACAAAGCTACGAGCAGTACTTC,CASSLGQSYEQYF,.,TRBJ2-7,TRBV27,many
TGTGCCCTCAGTCTCGAGGGCAGCCAGGATTTATATGGCTACACCTTC,CALSLEGSQDLYGYTF,.,TRBJ1-2,TRBV10-3,once
TGCGCCAGCAGCCAAGAAAACAGGGGCATCGGGGAGCTGTTTTTT,CASSQENRGIGELFF,TRBD1,TRBJ2-2,TRBV4-3,many
TGCGCCAGCAGCTTGTCCGGTAGGGGCGAGCAGTGCTTC,CASSLSGRGEQCF,.,TRBJ2-7,TRBV5-1,.
TGTGCCAGCTCACCAAGGACTAGCGGGCGATCGGGGGAGCAGTACTTC,CASSPRTSGRSGEQYF,TRBD2,TRBJ2-7,TRBV18,many
TGCGCCAGCAGCTTGGGGACAGAGGGTGGCTACACCTTC,CASSLGTEGGYTF,.,TRBJ1-2,TRBV5-1,.
TGTGCAACCAGTGCCAGGGGTGGTCAGACCCAGCATTTT,CATSARGGQTQHF,.,TRBJ1-5,TRBV24-1,.
TGTGCCTCCCATAGCGTATACTCTTCCTACGAGCAGTACTTC,CASHSVYSSYEQYF,.,TRBJ2-7,TRBV6-2/TRBV6-3,once
TGTGCCCGTCTAGGACAGGGAAGGATCTACGAGCAGTACTTC,CARLGQGRIYEQYF,TRBD1,TRBJ2-7,TRBV6-4,.
TGTGCCAGTAGCTTAGTGGGGCAGATGAACACTGAAGCTTTCTTT,CASSLVGQMNTEAFF,.,TRBJ1-1,TRBV11-2,once
TGCAGTGCCCATCCGGGGAGGGGTTCCTACGAGCAGTACTTC,CSAHPGRGSYEQYF,TRBD2,TRBJ2-7,TRBV20-1,many
TGTGCCAGCAGCCACCGGACTGGAAACACCATATATTTT,CASSHRTGNTIYF,.,TRBJ1-3,TRBV3-1,many
TGTGCCAGCAGCTTAGGTGGCGGGCTTACCGGGGAGCTGTTTTTT,CASSLGGGLTGELFF,.,TRBJ2-2,TRBV7-9,many
TGTGCCAGCAGCTTAGGGGACAGGGTTGGGGCCAACGTCCTGACTTTC,CASSLGDRVGANVLTF,TRBD1,TRBJ2-6,TRBV13,many
TGTGCCAGCACCCGAAGCAACTCCGGGACAGAGTCCTGGGAGACCCAGTACTTC,CASTRSNSGTESWETQYF,TRBD1,TRBJ2-5,TRBV2,many
TGTGCCAGCAGCCAACAGGGACAGAGAGACAATGAGCAGTTCTTC,CASSQQGQRDNEQFF,TRBD1,TRBJ2-1,TRBV16,many
TGTGCCAGTAGTAGGGGCCAGGCGGAAACGTATGGCTACACCTTC,CASSRGQAETYGYTF,.,TRBJ1-2,TRBV19,medium-sized
TGCGCCAGCAGTGATCCGGACAGCAGCGGCTACACCTTC,CASSDPDSSGYTF,.,TRBJ1-2,TRBV10-2,.
TGTGCCAGTAGTGAAGCGCTAGGATTGAGCACCTTC,CASSEALGLSTF,.,TRBJ1-2,TRBV6-1,.
TGTGCCAGCAGCCCAGAGGCAGATACGCAGTATTTT,CASSPEADTQYF,.,TRBJ2-3,TRBV11-2,many
TGTGCCAGCAGCTTAGGACGGTTTACAGATACGCAGTATTTT,CASSLGRFTDTQYF,.,TRBJ2-3,TRBV7-8,many
TGCGCCAGCAGCCAAGGCCTTAGCGGGGGGTACTACGAGCAGTACTTC,CASSQGLSGGYYEQYF,TRBD2,TRBJ2-7,TRBV4-1,many
TGCAGTGCAGCCAGGGGGGCCGGGGGCTACACCTTC,CSAARGAGGYTF,TRBD1,TRBJ1-2,TRBV20-1,many
TGTGCCAGCAGCTTATCTCCAGGGGCGACGGGGACGCAGTATTTT,CASSLSPGATGTQYF,.,TRBJ2-3,TRBV7-2,many
TGTGCCAGCAGCTTGGCGGGACAGGGCTTTCAGCCCCAGCATTTT,CASSLAGQGFQPQHF,TRBD1,TRBJ1-5,TRBV5-8,few
TGTGCCAGCAGTCCGTCCCGGACATATGGCTACACCTTC,CASSPSRTYGYTF,.,TRBJ1-2,TRBV27,many
TGTGCCAGCAGCCCCCGACTAGGCCGAGCCTCCTACAATGAGCAGTTCTTC,CASSPRLGRASYNEQFF,.,TRBJ2-1,TRBV9,many
TGTGCCAGCAGTGGGACTAGCGACAATGAGCAGTTCTTC,CASSGTSDNEQFF,TRBD2,TRBJ2-1,TRBV6-4,.
TGTGCCAGCAGCTCCCAAGGTGGCAATGGAGCTTTCTTT,CASSSQGGNGAFF,.,TRBJ1-1,TRBV5-6,many
TGTGCCAGCAGCGTAGGTGTACTAGCGGGAACAGATACGCAGTATTTT,CASSVGVLAGTDTQYF,TRBD2,TRBJ2-3,TRBV9,few
TGTGCCAGTAGTATTGCCGGCGGGGCTAATTCACCCCTCCACTTT,CASSIAGGANSPLHF,.,TRBJ1-6,TRBV19,.
TGCAGTGCTAGAGATTTTGCGGTGCCTGAAGATTTCTTT,CSARDFAVPEDFF,.,TRBJ1-1,TRBV20-1,once
TGTGCCAGCAGTGAGGGAATATGGAACTCACCCCTCCACTTT,CASSEGIWNSPLHF,.,TRBJ1-6,TRBV6-2/TRBV6-3,many
TGTGCCAGCAGTAGTGGACAGGGGAACGGGGAGCTGTTTTTT,CASSSGQGNGELFF,TRBD1,TRBJ2-2,TRBV28,.
TGTGCCAGCAGCTTAAATCCAACTAACTATGGCTACACCTTC,CASSLNPTNYGYTF,.,TRBJ1-2,TRBV7-8,.
TGTGCCAGCAGTTTACCCGGGAACACTGAAGCTTTCTTT,CASSLPGNTEAFF,.,TRBJ1-1,TRBV28,many
TGTGCCAGCACCCTGGGGGCAGTCTCCTACAATGAGCAGTTCTTC,CASTLGAVSYNEQFF,.,TRBJ2-1,TRBV28,many
TGTGCCAGCAGCTTAGATTACGACCGAAACACTGAAGCTTTCTTT,CASSLDYDRNTEAFF,.,TRBJ1-1,TRBV7-2,many
TGTGCCAGCAGTGGCAGCCGACTACCTACCGGGGACTACGAGCAGTACTTC,CASSGSRLPTGDYEQYF,.,TRBJ2-7,TRBV6-1,once
TGTGCCAGCAGCTCACCCGTAGGGGAGCAGTACTTC,CASSSPVGEQYF,.,TRBJ2-7,TRBV7-9,.
TGTGCCAGTAGTCCCCAGAGGTGGCGCCCCTACGAGCAGTACTTC,CASSPQRWRPYEQYF,.,TRBJ2-7,TRBV19,once
TGTGCCAACCGGGACAGGGATAACACTGAAGCTTTCTTT,CANRDRDNTEAFF,TRBD1,TRBJ1-1,TRBV12-3/TRBV12-4,many
TGTGCCAGCAGTTCACCCAGGGCGGGTTGGTCTGAAGCTTTCTTT,CASSSPRAGWSEAFF,.,TRBJ1-1,TRBV6-2/TRBV6-3,many